The next 19 T cell receptor beta chains were all read from a single sample in a study of shared T cell receptors in the human thymus. The table came from immunoSEQ multiplex PCR; TCRdb's copy has only in-frame clones and leaves some out. The sample consists of 550,000 to 800,000 clones, approximately 85% of them appearing once. These same data were also listed under a study on human thymus T cells.

The sample taken for sequencing was thymocytes. The receptors were sampled from a girl under three years old with a congenital heart defect.

This clone was detected once. V is TRBV6-6 and J is TRBJ1-2; 7 bases are shared with TRBD1. The junction had 9 bases not matched to a gene; V was cut back by 2 bases and J by 6 bases. CDR3 size: 15 residues. Germline-derived CDR1 and CDR2 are MNHNY and SVGAGI (reference sequence). This chain's CDR3 is CASSYLTDREDGYTF. DNA for the CDR3: TGTGCCAGCAGTTACCTCACCGACAGGGAGGATGGCTACACCTTC.

This clone was found once. The rearrangement joins TRBV5-6 to TRBJ1-1, with a weak D call TRBD1 (6 bases). The germline CDR1 and CDR2 sequences are SGHDT and YYEEEE. The V and J ends lost 3 bases and 2 bases respectively, with 20 bases between them. The length of the CDR3 is 17 residues. CDR3 DNA: TGTGCCAGCAGCTCCTGGACAGACACCGGATCAAACACTGAAGCTTTCTTT. This encodes CASSSWTDTGSNTEAFF.

The chain links TRBV5-1 to TRBJ1-1, with D tentatively TRBD1 (6 bases). Trimming removed 3 bases at V and 7 bases at J, with 7 bases between. CDR1 SGHRS and CDR2 YFSETQ come from the germline V gene. This CDR3 region has 11 residues. This chain's CDR3 is CASSSDSEAFF. The CDR3, as DNA: TGCGCCAGCAGCTCGGACAGTGAAGCTTTCTTT.

V is TRBV6-5 and J is TRBJ1-6; 10 nucleotides line up with TRBD1. The germline CDR1 and CDR2 sequences are MNHEY and SVGAGI. V was pared by 6 bases and J by 13 bases, with 12 bases of the junction left unmatched. The CDR3 covers 15 residues. The CDR3 reads CASSLHRDRGPPLHF. DNA for the CDR3: TGTGCCAGCAGCCTACACCGGGACAGGGGACCGCCCCTCCACTTT.

The J gene is TRBJ2-7, the V gene TRBV7-9; TRBD1 might be the D (5 bases). CDR3 length equals 15 residues. Trimming shortened V by 3 bases and J by 0 bases, and 12 bases separated the two germline ends. Per the germline V gene, CDR1 is SEHNR and CDR2 is FQNEAQ (reference sequence). Here the CDR3 reads CASSFSEDISYEQYF. The CDR3 coding sequence is TGTGCCAGCAGCTTCTCCGAGGACATCTCCTACGAGCAGTACTTC.

A few counts support this clone. The chain carries TRBV6-6 and TRBJ2-3; 9 bases align to TRBD1. V was pared by 6 bases and J by 4 bases, with 5 bases of the junction left unmatched. The germline CDR1 and CDR2 sequences are MNHNY and SVGAGI (reference sequence). The CDR3 has 14 residues. The CDR3: CASRNRGQSDTQYF. CDR3 coding DNA: TGTGCCAGCAGAAACAGGGGGCAATCAGATACGCAGTATTTT.

The count of this clone is one. The gene calls are TRBV4-1 and TRBJ1-5; D gene unclear. Germline-derived CDR1 and CDR2 are MGHRA and YSYEKL. The CDR3 contains 14 residues. The ends were cut back, 4 bases at V and 7 bases at J, with 14 bases in the middle. CDR3 DNA: TGCGCCAGCAGCCTAAGGGCGGGAGAACAGCCCCAGCATTTT. Its protein product is CASSLRAGEQPQHF.

V usage is TRBV12-5 and J usage is TRBJ1-2, with 7 bases matching TRBD1. The CDR3 has 16 residues. CDR1 LGHNT and CDR2 FRNRAP come from the germline V gene. Unmatched junction bases numbered 9, after V lost 5 bases and J lost 0 bases. This chain's CDR3 is CASGPPGDSPNYGYTF. The CDR3 region has the DNA TGTGCTAGTGGTCCCCCAGGGGACAGCCCTAACTATGGCTACACCTTC. Full variable domain (rest looked up from reference TRBV12-5 and TRBJ1-2): DARVTQTPRHKVTEMGQEVTMRCQPILGHNTVFWYRQTMMQGLELLAYFRNRAPLDDSGMPKDRFSAEMPDATLATLKIQPSEPRDSAVYFCASGPPGDSPNYGYTFGSGTRLTVV.

The V call is TRBV30, the J call TRBJ2-1, with D possibly being TRBD1 (5 bases). CDR1 is GTSNPN and CDR2 is SVGIG in the germline V gene (reference sequence). Trimming left V 8 bases short and J 4 bases short, with 18 bases between. CDR3 length: 14 amino acids. The CDR3 sequence is CAGNRIRAYNEQFF. CDR3 coding DNA: TGTGCCGGGAACAGGATCAGGGCTTACAATGAGCAGTTCTTC.

V usage is TRBV5-8 and J usage is TRBJ1-2, with D unresolved. CDR3 length equals 8 residues. Per germline, CDR1 SGHTS and CDR2 YDEGEE. Trimming left V 3 bases short and J 14 bases short, with 5 bases between. CDR3 sequence: CASSSGTF. CDR3 sequence (DNA): TGTGCCAGCAGCTCCGGGACCTTC.

The gene calls are TRBV5-1 and TRBJ2-7; TRBD1 is a possible D gene (7 bases). Trimming took 4 bases from V and 8 from J, leaving 16 bases between them. There are 13 residues in the CDR3. The germline V gene encodes CDR1 SGHRS and CDR2 YFSETQ. As DNA, the CDR3 is TGCGCCAGCAGCGCGGGACAGCACTGGCAGCAGTACTTC. This encodes CASSAGQHWQQYF.

The V and J genes are TRBV10-2 and TRBJ1-6; 7 bases agree with TRBD1. CDR1 WSHSY and CDR2 SAAADI come from the germline V gene. The CDR3 covers 14 residues. V dropped 2 bases and J dropped 7; count of bases not matched to a gene: 2. The CDR3 loop reads CASSEGTVNSPLHF. The CDR3, as DNA: TGCGCCAGCAGTGAGGGGACAGTGAATTCACCCCTCCACTTT.

This clone has a handful of counts. The CDR3 DNA follows: TGTGCCAGCAGTCCCGGACAGGGGAGACAGCCCCAGCATTTT. Translating it yields CASSPGQGRQPQHF. This chain uses TRBV6-1 with TRBJ1-5; TRBD1 aligns across 9 bases. The germline gives CDR1 MNHNS, CDR2 SASEGT. The CDR3 is made up of 14 amino acids. J gave up 7 bases and V 5 bases, and 6 bases lay outside the gene matches.

This chain connects TRBV29-1 to TRBJ2-3; the match to TRBD2 covers 8 bases. The trim removed 1 base at V and 2 bases at J, leaving 8 bases unmatched. Germline values: CDR1 SQVTM, CDR2 ANQGSEA. The CDR3 length is 16 residues. Here the CDR3 reads CSVEAGAGVNTDTQYF. DNA of the CDR3: TGCAGCGTTGAAGCGGGAGCGGGGGTGAACACAGATACGCAGTATTTT.

The chain is built from TRBV4-1 and TRBJ1-2; 10 bases agree with TRBD1. Per the germline V gene, CDR1 is MGHRA and CDR2 is YSYEKL. This CDR3 comprises 20 residues. Trimming took 1 base from V and 0 from J; bases not matched to a gene: 14. CDR3 in DNA: TGCGCCAGCAGCCAAGCGGCGAACCGGGACAGGGGTTGGGCTAACTATGGCTACACCTTC. This gives the protein CASSQAANRDRGWANYGYTF.

This clone was observed a few times. V gene TRBV18 combines with J gene TRBJ2-1, with a weak D call TRBD2 (6 bases). The ends were cut back, 0 bases at V and 2 bases at J, with 8 bases in the middle. Germline V gene sequence: CDR1 KGHSH, CDR2 LQKENI. The length of the CDR3 is 15 residues. The CDR3, as DNA: TGTGCCAGCTCACCACCGGAGGGTCCCTACAATGAGCAGTTCTTC. Encoded protein: CASSPPEGPYNEQFF.

The V and J genes are TRBV30 and TRBJ1-2; 7 bases agree with TRBD1. Trimming took 0 bases from V and 0 from J; bases not matched to a gene: 7. Germline CDR1 is GTSNPN and CDR2 is SVGIG (reference sequence). CDR3 length: 16 residues. CDR3 DNA: TGTGCCTGGAGTGTGAAGGGGGCGTCCACTAACTATGGCTACACCTTC. Translated, it gives CAWSVKGASTNYGYTF.

The rearrangement joins TRBV27 to TRBJ2-3, with D maybe TRBD1 (7 bases). CDR3 size: 16 residues. In germline, CDR1 is MNHEY, CDR2 SMNVEV (reference sequence). The V end was cut by 6 bases, the J end by 6 bases, with 22 bases between. The CDR3 nucleotides are TGTGCCAGCAGCGATACCTTGAGGAGGGGGCGGGATACGCAGTATTTT. It codes for CASSDTLRRGRDTQYF.

The chain is built from TRBV14 and TRBJ1-2; possible D gene TRBD1, 5 bases. The length of the CDR3 is 14 residues. Germline CDR1 is SGHDN and CDR2 is FVKESK. V lost 1 base to trimming and J lost 0 bases, with 6 bases between them. CDR3 in amino acids: CASSQAGTNYGYTF. CDR3 in DNA: TGTGCCAGCAGCCAAGCAGGGACTAACTATGGCTACACCTTC.